The source of this T cell receptor (beta chain) is a study of CD8 T cells in Susac syndrome. Whole-study findings and limits: The study identified about seventeen and five Susac-specific public clones in total CD8+ and CD8+ TEMRA repertoires. The authors acknowledged that their TCR sequencing and HLA analysis involved a relatively small number of individuals.

Patients with Susac syndrome fulfilled recently defined diagnostic criteria for definite or probable disease. Of note for this clonotype: Its target is not known.

A quantity of about 0.5 to 1 ug RNA underwent reverse transcription using random hexamers. Multiplex immunoSEQ PCR targeted 54 Vbeta and 13 Jbeta TCR beta segments. TCRdb reprocessed the immunoSEQ multiplex PCR reads via MiXCR and lists one record per CDR3 protein. The profile shows fewer than 90,000 distinct CDR3 sequences, approximately 93% of them singletons. Germline loops: CDR1 SEHNR, CDR2 FQNEAQ (reference sequence). Trimming removed 4 bases at V and 0 bases at J, with 18 bases between. The CDR3 consists of 17 residues. Sequencing input: CD8+ T cells from PBMCs. The chain combines TRBV7-9 with TRBJ1-1, with a tentative D call TRBD1 (5 bases). This TCR was recovered from a human donor with Susac syndrome. The CDR3 nucleotides read TGTGCCAGCAGCTCGGGACGGGGGGGACGTATGAACACTGAAGCTTTCTTT. Translated: CASSSGRGGRMNTEAFF. Variable domain in full (rest from reference TRBV7-9 and TRBJ1-1): DTGVSQNPRHKITKRGQNVTFRCDPISEHNRLYWYRQTLGQGPEFLTYFQNEAQLEKSRLLSDRFSAERPKGSFSTLEIQRTEQGDSAMYLCASSSGRGGRMNTEAFFGQGTRLTVV.